These T cell receptor beta chains were read from a single sample in a study of cytomegalovirus exposure and HLA in healthy donors. Sequencing was performed with immunoSEQ multiplex PCR; in TCRdb, only in-frame clones are kept and a portion is missing. This sample has about 120,000 clones, with 85% to 90% found just once. Source material: PBMCs. The receptors were gathered from a woman aged 18-29 years in good health and CMV-seropositive. The conserved cysteine and the conserved F or W are not part of the CDR3 here.

V gene	J gene	CDR3 protein
TRBV2	TRBJ1-1	ASNPRGGQNTEAF
TRBV30	TRBJ1-1	AWSVSWNTEAF
TRBV19	TRBJ2-5	ASSQRGTQY
TRBV19	TRBJ1-1	ASSTRDRKTEAF
TRBV5-6	TRBJ2-7	ASSLRRGERGPYEQY
TRBV4-2	TRBJ2-3	ASSQVAVAGAADTQY
TRBV19	TRBJ1-2	ASSIDLQGAVRNYGYT
TRBV28	TRBJ1-5	ASSSPWPQH
TRBV7-6	TRBJ1-6	ASSLRTVRSPLH
TRBV29-1	TRBJ2-1	SVEDQEAYNEQF
TRBV7-9	TRBJ2-5	ASSSSGLETQY
TRBV19	TRBJ2-1	ASSDRARDEQF
TRBV5-1	TRBJ1-5	ASSIVPGADQPQH
TRBV19	TRBJ1-5	ASSIGTGASRQPQH
TRBV6-1	TRBJ2-4	ASSDPQAFKNIQY
TRBV6-6	TRBJ1-1	ASSRPNRLDATGAF
TRBV20-1	TRBJ1-2	SATPDRGYT
TRBV19	TRBJ2-1	ASSKGDYNEQF
TRBV30	TRBJ2-2	AWSVSRVGTGELF
TRBV5-1	TRBJ2-3	ASSLASGGDTQY
TRBV29-1	TRBJ2-3	SVDGRGVRSDTQY
TRBV6-5	TRBJ2-7	ASSLGQDRFYEQY
TRBV6-1	TRBJ1-4	ASSGRQGEKLF
TRBV4-1	TRBJ1-1	ASSQESGQGTEAF
TRBV6-6	TRBJ2-1	ASSYLASGGEQF
TRBV2	TRBJ2-7	ASSNQGAREQY
TRBV30	TRBJ1-1	AFRTGKRSEAF
TRBV4-2	TRBJ2-3	ASSRGQGSTDTQY
TRBV11-2	TRBJ2-7	ASSPNSGAFSYEQY
TRBV6-1	TRBJ2-7	ASRGPGQTYYEQY
TRBV7-2	TRBJ2-7	ASSLQQGASYEQY
TRBV11-3	TRBJ2-6	ASSRSIGVFSGANVLT
TRBV4-3	TRBJ2-3	ASSQDRGTDTQY
TRBV11-3	TRBJ2-1	ASSTGTSGWYNEQF
TRBV25-1	TRBJ1-2	ASSDQGHGYT
TRBV11-3	TRBJ1-1	ASSVRGGTEAF
TRBV13	TRBJ2-7	ASSLTSRYEQY
TRBV6-5	TRBJ2-7	ASSYSEGGPYEQY
TRBV6-1	TRBJ1-5	ASSKGTGTTSNQPQH
TRBV18	TRBJ1-4	ASSTGPANEKLF
TRBV5-6	TRBJ2-4	ASSLVLQGNIQY
TRBV6-4	TRBJ1-2	ASSQGLTGEGYT
TRBV18	TRBJ2-3	ASSLGRGTDTQY
TRBV7-8	TRBJ2-3	ASSPWTDTDTQY
TRBV9	TRBJ2-5	ASSVGGQGAGETQY
TRBV13	TRBJ2-1	ASSLIGVREQF
TRBV6-5	TRBJ2-3	ASSYGFSGDTDTQY
TRBV6-5	TRBJ1-1	ASSRQRMNTEAF
TRBV13	TRBJ2-1	ASSYWGLAYNEQF
TRBV5-4	TRBJ2-3	ASRLGSGRTDTQY
TRBV5-1	TRBJ2-2	ASSQTGGFANTGELF
TRBV6-6	TRBJ1-1	ASSKKTGANTEAF
TRBV5-1	TRBJ2-5	ASMQVGSETQY
TRBV5-1	TRBJ1-1	ASSSPGQGRRVFPEAF